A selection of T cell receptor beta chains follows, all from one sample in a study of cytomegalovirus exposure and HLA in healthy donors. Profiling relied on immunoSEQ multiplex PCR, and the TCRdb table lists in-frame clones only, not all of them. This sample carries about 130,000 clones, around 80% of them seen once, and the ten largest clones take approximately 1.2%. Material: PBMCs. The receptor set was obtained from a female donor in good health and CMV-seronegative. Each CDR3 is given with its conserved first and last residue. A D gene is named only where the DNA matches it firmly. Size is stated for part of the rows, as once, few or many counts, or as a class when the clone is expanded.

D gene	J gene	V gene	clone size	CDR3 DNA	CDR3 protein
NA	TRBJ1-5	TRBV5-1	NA	TGCGCCAGCAGCTTGGACCCAGGGGTTCAGCCCCAGCATTTT	CASSLDPGVQPQHF
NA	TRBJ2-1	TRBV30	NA	TGTGCCGGCTTAGGACGGCGGGGCCCCCGCTCCTACAATGAGCAGTTCTTC	CAGLGRRGPRSYNEQFF
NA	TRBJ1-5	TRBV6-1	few	TGTGCCAGCAGTAGGGGGACTAGCAATCAGCCCCAGCATTTT	CASSRGTSNQPQHF
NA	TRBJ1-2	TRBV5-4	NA	TGTGCCAGCAGCAGAGTTCCCGACTATGGCTACACCTTC	CASSRVPDYGYTF
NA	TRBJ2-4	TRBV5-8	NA	TGTGCCAGCACCCCGCGCGTGAACAGTCAGTACTTC	CASTPRVNSQYF
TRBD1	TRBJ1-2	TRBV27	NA	TGTGCCAGCAGTTTATCAGGGACAGGGGCAAGTGGCTACACCTTC	CASSLSGTGASGYTF
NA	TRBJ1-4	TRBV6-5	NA	TGTGCCAGCAGCCCGCGCAGGGCTGAAAAACTGTTTTTT	CASSPRRAEKLFF
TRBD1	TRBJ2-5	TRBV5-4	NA	TGTGCCAGCAGCTTCGCGGGTACAGGGGGTGGGGCGACCCAGTACTTC	CASSFAGTGGGATQYF
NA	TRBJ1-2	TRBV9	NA	TGTGCCAGCAGCTGGGGGTCGGGGGGAGTAAACTATGGCTACACCTTC	CASSWGSGGVNYGYTF
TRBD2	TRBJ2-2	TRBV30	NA	TGTGCCTGGAGGGGACTAGCGGGAGGGCCCGGGGAGCTGTTTTTT	CAWRGLAGGPGELFF
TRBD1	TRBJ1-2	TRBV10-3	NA	TGTGCCATCAGTGAGTCGGAAACAGGGGCCTACACCTTC	CAISESETGAYTF